The entry below gives a single TCR beta chain sequence along with its context. Its antigen is unidentified. The data derive from a study of beta chain features in type 1 diabetes. The CDR3 runs to 15 residues. V dropped 6 bases and J dropped 2; count of bases not matched to a gene: 2. Per the germline V gene, CDR1 is SNHLY and CDR2 is FYNNEI. As every portion of the isolated RNA was reverse transcribed, the sequencing read expressed TCRB transcripts. Method: immunoSEQ multiplex PCR; TCRdb's copy keeps in-frame clones and lacks some. The sample lists about 360,000 clones; over 9.5% were seen once. General study findings and limits: Resolution of whether HLA type affects TCRB rearrangement was not achieved here.

The chain recombines TRBV2 with TRBJ2-3; 13 bases are shared with TRBD2. The source is a man younger than 35 in good health. Sequenced: naive CD4+ T cells from blood. The CDR3 sequence is CASRGLAGLTDTQYF. The DNA of the CDR3 is TGTGCCAGCAGGGGACTAGCGGGACTCACAGATACGCAGTATTTT.